This is a list of T cell receptor beta chains from one sample in a study of Ad26.COV2.S vaccination and SARS-CoV-2 variants. Here immunoSEQ multiplex PCR was the method, and the copy in TCRdb shows in-frame clones only, minus some. The sample lists hundreds of thousands of clones, roughly 90% occurring once. The source material was peripheral blood, sampled in a trial of Ad26.COV2.S vaccine versus placebo. Receptors originate from a person aged 18 to 65 who received the Ad26.COV2.S COVID-19 vaccine or a placebo. Both conserved end residues are part of each CDR3.

v_gene	CDR3aa
TRBV6-1	CASSEVKGSETQYF
TRBV5-1	CASRELESTQYF
TRBV24-1	CATSDLGTSFHEQFF
TRBV2	CASSPDRAREKLFF
TRBV7-2	CASSVWTGGPDEQFF
TRBV27	CASSFEEVGSNTGELFF
TRBV9	CASSVAATEDSPLHF
TRBV29-1	CSVLGLADSSTDTQYF
TRBV19	CASSVSDPAEQFF
TRBV19	CASSGNSGSYEQYF
TRBV11-2	CASSTGPGDRANEKLFF
TRBV6-5	CASNYLSGGYTF
TRBV27	CASSANAGNQPQHF
TRBV3-1/TRBV3-2	CASSPPPNTGELFF
TRBV5-4	CASSLVLAPSTDTQYF
TRBV19	CASSIPPGVSGYNEQFF
TRBV25-1	CASSMNTEAFF
TRBV6-5	CASSYRTVMNTEAFF
TRBV9	CASSVWGQPNQPQHF
TRBV27	CASSPTGGLNEQFF
TRBV5-1	CASSTSGRGADTQYF
TRBV6-6	CASSDSSGTGGHEQYF
TRBV3-1/TRBV3-2	CASSQGDGYTF
TRBV28	CASTVSGVGGYTF
TRBV7-9	CASSLEAVNEKLFF
TRBV28	CASSSPVRIGANVLTF
TRBV28	CASSLSGSITYEQYF
TRBV9	CASSVGSFQETQYF
TRBV4-1	CASSQVATGDTGELFF
TRBV7-2	CASSLFWDRMSPLHF
TRBV19	CASTRDRGSYEQYF
TRBV5-4	CASSPMGAGNEQFF
TRBV6-5	CASLGGSNYGYTF
TRBV5-5	CASSLGRQETQYF
TRBV27	CASSPQGPGSPLHF
TRBV7-9	CASSLSGTGDYNEQFF
TRBV6-2/TRBV6-3	CASSYSRAKGTYEQYF
TRBV4-1	CASSHVGPIDQETQYF
TRBV7-9	CASSHPPAGIGTEAFF
TRBV11-3	CASSSPGLADYNEQFF
TRBV7-8	CASSLAGNTIYF
TRBV12-2	CASRLSLAGGPISTDTQYF